This entry lists 3 T cell receptor beta chains sequenced from one sample in a study of OX40 agonist ivuxolimab in advanced cancers. Data came from immunoSEQ multiplex PCR; TCRdb stores just in-frame clones and leaves some out. Of 90,000 or so clones listed, roughly nine tenths are singletons. The material sequenced was CD4+ or CD8+ T cells sorted from blood, taken in a trial of the OX40 agonist ivuxolimab. Receptor source: an adult with an advanced solid tumor such as melanoma, head and neck, liver or kidney cancer.

The V and J genes are TRBV27 and TRBJ1-5, with 10 positions matching TRBD1. This CDR3 region has 16 residues. The germline V gene encodes CDR1 MNHEY and CDR2 SMNVEV (reference sequence). J gave up 6 bases and V 5 bases, and 10 bases lay outside the gene matches. The CDR3 is CASSTTGTGAGQPQHF. CDR3 coding DNA: TGTGCCAGCAGTACCACCGGGACAGGGGCTGGTCAGCCCCAGCATTTT.

The J gene is TRBJ2-1, the V gene TRBV27; D is perhaps TRBD1 or TRBD2 (5 bases each). CDR1 and CDR2 from the germline V gene are MNHEY and SMNVEV (reference sequence). The CDR3 totals 15 residues. V lost 2 bases and J lost 2, with 10 bases in between. The CDR3 protein is CASSLGTPTYNEQFF. The CDR3 DNA reads as TGTGCCAGCAGTTTAGGGACGCCGACCTACAATGAGCAGTTCTTC.

The rearrangement uses TRBV15 and TRBJ1-5, with D uncertain. Deletions cut 5 bases from V and 0 bases from J, with 11 bases between. CDR3 length: 15 amino acids. Germline V gene sequence: CDR1 LNHNV, CDR2 YYDKDF (reference sequence). The CDR3 is CATSGSKYSNQPQHF. As DNA, the CDR3 is TGTGCCACCAGCGGCAGCAAATATAGCAATCAGCCCCAGCATTTT.